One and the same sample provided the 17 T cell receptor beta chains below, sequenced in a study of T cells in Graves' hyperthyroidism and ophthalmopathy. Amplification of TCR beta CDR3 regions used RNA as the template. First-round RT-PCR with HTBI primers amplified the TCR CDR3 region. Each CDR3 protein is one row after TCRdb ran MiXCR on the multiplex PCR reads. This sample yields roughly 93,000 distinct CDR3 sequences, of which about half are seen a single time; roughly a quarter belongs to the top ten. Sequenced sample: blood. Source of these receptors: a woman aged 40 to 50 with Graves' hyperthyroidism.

The CDR3 here is CAIIGVRDSDQPQHF. The CDR3, as DNA: TGTGCCATCATCGGCGTTCGGGACAGCGATCAGCCCCAGCATTTT. J is TRBJ1-5 and V is TRBV10-3, with TRBD1 matching 7 bases. Trimming took 7 bases from V and 5 from J; bases not matched to a gene: 11. There are 15 residues in the CDR3. Per the germline V gene, CDR1 is ENHRY and CDR2 is SYGVKD.

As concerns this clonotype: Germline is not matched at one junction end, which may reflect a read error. The CDR3 DNA reads TGCGCCAGCAGCGCGTGGGGGTGGAATACTGAAGCTTGCTTT. It translates to CASSAWGWNTEACF. V is TRBV4-1 and J is TRBJ1-1, with D possibly being TRBD1 (5 bases). The length of the CDR3 is 14 residues. Per the germline V gene, CDR1 is MGHRA and CDR2 is YSYEKL.

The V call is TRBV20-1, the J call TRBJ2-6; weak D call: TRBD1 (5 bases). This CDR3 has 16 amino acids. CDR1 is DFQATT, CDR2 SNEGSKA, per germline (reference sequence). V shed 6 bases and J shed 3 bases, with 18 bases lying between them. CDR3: CSAQDGSNYGANVLTF. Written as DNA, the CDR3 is TGCAGTGCACAGGACGGTTCCAACTATGGGGCCAACGTCCTGACTTTC.

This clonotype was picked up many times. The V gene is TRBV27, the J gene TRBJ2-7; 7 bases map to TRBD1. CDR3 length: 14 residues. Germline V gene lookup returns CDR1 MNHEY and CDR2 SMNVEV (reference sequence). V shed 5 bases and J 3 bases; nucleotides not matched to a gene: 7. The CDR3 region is CASSTRDRYYEQYF. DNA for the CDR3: TGTGCCAGCAGTACGAGGGACAGATACTACGAGCAGTACTTC.

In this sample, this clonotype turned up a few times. CDR3 nucleotide sequence: TGTGCCAGCAGCCGGGCGGGGACGGGCACTGAAGCTTTCTTT. It yields the protein CASSRAGTGTEAFF. This rearrangement joins TRBV7-2 to TRBJ1-1, with D possibly TRBD1 on 5 matching bases. V lost 5 bases, J lost 4 bases, and 14 bases lay in between. This CDR3 contains 14 residues. CDR1 and CDR2 from the germline V gene are SGHTA and FQGNSA.

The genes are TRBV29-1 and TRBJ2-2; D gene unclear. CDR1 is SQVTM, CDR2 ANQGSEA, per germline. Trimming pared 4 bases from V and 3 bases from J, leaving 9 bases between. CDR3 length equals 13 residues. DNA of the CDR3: TGCAGCGTTGGGGGTGGCTACACCGGGGAGCTGTTTTTT. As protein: CSVGGGYTGELFF.

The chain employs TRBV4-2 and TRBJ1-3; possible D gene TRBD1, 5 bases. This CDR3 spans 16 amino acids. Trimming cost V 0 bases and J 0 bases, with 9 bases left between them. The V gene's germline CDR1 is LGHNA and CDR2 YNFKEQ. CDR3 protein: CASSQERGSSGNTIYF. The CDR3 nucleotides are TGTGCCAGCAGCCAAGAACGGGGGAGCTCTGGAAACACCATATATTTT.

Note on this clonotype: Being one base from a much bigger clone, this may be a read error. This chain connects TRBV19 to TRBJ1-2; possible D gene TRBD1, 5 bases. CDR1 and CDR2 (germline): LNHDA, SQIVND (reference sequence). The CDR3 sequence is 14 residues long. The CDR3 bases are TGTGCCAGTAGTATGCCCGGGACTCTTAGGGGCTACGCCTTC. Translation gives CASSMPGTLRGYAF.

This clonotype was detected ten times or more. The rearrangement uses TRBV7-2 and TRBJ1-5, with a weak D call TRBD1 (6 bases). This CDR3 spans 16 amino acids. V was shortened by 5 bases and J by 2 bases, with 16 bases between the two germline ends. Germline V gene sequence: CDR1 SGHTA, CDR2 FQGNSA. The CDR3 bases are TGTGCCAGCAGCCCTGTGGGGGGCCGGGGCAATCAGCCCCAGCATTTT. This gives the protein CASSPVGGRGNQPQHF.

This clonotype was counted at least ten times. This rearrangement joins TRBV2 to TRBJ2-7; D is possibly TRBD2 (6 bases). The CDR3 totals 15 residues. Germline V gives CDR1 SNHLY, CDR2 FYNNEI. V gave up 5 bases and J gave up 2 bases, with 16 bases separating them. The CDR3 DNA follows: TGTGCCAGCAGTTCAGCCGGGACTTTCACCTACGAGCAGTACTTC. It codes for CASSSAGTFTYEQYF.

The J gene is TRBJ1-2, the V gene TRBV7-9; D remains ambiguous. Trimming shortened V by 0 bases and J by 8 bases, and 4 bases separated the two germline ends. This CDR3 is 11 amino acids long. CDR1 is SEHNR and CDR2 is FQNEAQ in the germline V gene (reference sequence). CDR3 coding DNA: TGTGCCAGCAGCTTAGCGAAAGGCTACACCTTC. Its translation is CASSLAKGYTF.

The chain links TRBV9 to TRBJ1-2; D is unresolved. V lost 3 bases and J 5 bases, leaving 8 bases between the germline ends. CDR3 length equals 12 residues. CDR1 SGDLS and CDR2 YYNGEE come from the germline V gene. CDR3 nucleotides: TGTGCCAGCAGCGGGACGAGGTATGGCTACACCTTC. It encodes CASSGTRYGYTF.

CDR3 amino acids: CAVLGETQYF. For the CDR3, the DNA is TGTGCCGTATTAGGAGAGACCCAGTACTTC. The genes are TRBV2 and TRBJ2-5; D unclear. CDR3 length: 10 amino acids. V was trimmed by 11 bases and J by 4 bases, leaving 8 bases between them. Germline V lookup: CDR1 SNHLY, CDR2 FYNNEI.

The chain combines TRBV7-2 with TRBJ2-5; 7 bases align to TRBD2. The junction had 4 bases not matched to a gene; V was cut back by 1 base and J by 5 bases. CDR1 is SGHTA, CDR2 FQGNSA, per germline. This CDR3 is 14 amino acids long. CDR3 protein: CASSLGGLEETQYF. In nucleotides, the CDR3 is TGTGCCAGCAGCTTAGGCGGACTAGAGGAGACCCAGTACTTC.

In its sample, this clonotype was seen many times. The CDR3 sequence is CASSLRREVGEQYF. The CDR3 DNA follows: TGTGCCAGCAGTTTGAGGCGGGAGGTTGGCGAGCAGTACTTC. J is TRBJ2-7 and V is TRBV12-3 or TRBV12-4, with 8 bases fitting TRBD2. The CDR3 consists of 14 residues. Unmatched junction bases numbered 7, after V lost 3 bases and J lost 6 bases.

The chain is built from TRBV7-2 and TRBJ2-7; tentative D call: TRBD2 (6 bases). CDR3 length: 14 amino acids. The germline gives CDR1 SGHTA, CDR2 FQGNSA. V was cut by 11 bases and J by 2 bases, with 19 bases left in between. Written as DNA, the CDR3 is TGTGCCTGGAGTGTATACCCGGGGGCCTACGAGCAGTACTTC. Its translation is CAWSVYPGAYEQYF. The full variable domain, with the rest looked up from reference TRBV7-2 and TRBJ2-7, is GAGVSQSPSNKVTEKGKDVELRCDPISGHTALYWYRQSLGQGLEFLIYFQGNSAPDKSGLPSDRFSAERTGGSVSTLTIQRTQQEDSAVYLCAWSVYPGAYEQYFGPGTRLTVT.

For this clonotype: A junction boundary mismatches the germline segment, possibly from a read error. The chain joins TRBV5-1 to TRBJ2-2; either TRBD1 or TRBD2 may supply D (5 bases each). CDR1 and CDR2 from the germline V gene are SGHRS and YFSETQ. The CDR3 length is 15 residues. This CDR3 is CASSPGTYNTGEPFF. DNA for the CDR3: TGCGCCAGCAGCCCCGGGACCTATAACACCGGGGAGCCGTTTTTT.